Below, one T cell receptor beta chain is given with its context. Its antigen is still unknown. The sample is drawn from a study of T cell responses to AZD1222 COVID-19 vaccine. Study outcomes and limitations: Of spike-specific TCRs, nearly half reportedly target regions left unmutated in variants.

Sequencing used immunoSEQ multiplex PCR; TCRdb keeps in-frame clones, though not all of them. The repertoire consists of about 180,000 clones, with approximately 92% occurring once and the leading ten covering about 1%. Material: peripheral blood, obtained 28 days after the second dose of the MenACWY control vaccine. The clonotype comes from an adult who received the MenACWY meningococcal vaccine as a control.

DNA for the CDR3: TGTGCCAGCCGGGGATTTTATCTTGGTGAAAAACTGTTTTTT. Its translation is CASRGFYLGEKLFF. This chain links TRBV6-5 with TRBJ1-4; D is undetermined. Trimming took off 8 bases at V and 7 bases at J, with 17 bases between the two ends. CDR1 is MNHEY, CDR2 SVGAGI, per germline. The CDR3 runs to 14 residues.